Shown below are 5 T cell receptor beta chains from a single sample sequenced in a study of T-cell memory formation after mild COVID-19 (dated by TCRdb to the early 2020s). To prepare the library, 5' RACE was applied. For sequencing, an Illumina NovaSeq 6000 was employed. The public sequencing data were trimmed at Q25 with fastp and processed into clonotypes with MiXCR by TCRdb, which kept only in-frame beta chains. Identical CDR3 proteins give one entry, which carries the most common genes and DNA. This sample lists roughly 350,000 distinct CDR3 sequences; around 13% were detected once. The ten largest clones add up to 20% to 25% of the sample. Sequences were obtained from PBMCs or a T cell subset sorted from them (not recorded which). Receptors were obtained from a man aged 18 to 30 who had mild COVID-19 (a few samples of this study predate the infection). The sample titles of this study are shuffled in the database, so cell type and time point are left out; the donor was told from shared clones.

This clonotype was seen more than once but under ten times. The J gene is TRBJ1-2, the V gene TRBV20-1; 9 nucleotides match TRBD1. Per the germline V gene, CDR1 is DFQATT and CDR2 is SNEGSKA (reference sequence). Trimming took 6 bases from V and 4 from J; bases not matched to a gene: 3. The CDR3 is 12 residues long. CDR3 DNA sequence: TGCAGTGCAGAGACAGGGGGCTATGGCTACACCTTC. It specifies CSAETGGYGYTF.

Only a few counts were recorded for this clonotype. The J gene is TRBJ2-7, the V gene TRBV7-6; 9 bases fit TRBD2. Germline loops: CDR1 SGHVS, CDR2 FNYEAQ. CDR3 length equals 18 residues. The J segment lost 2 bases and the V segment lost 5 bases, leaving 16 bases of the junction unmatched. The CDR3 here is CASSLRSSGLAPTYEQYF. In DNA, the CDR3 is TGTGCCAGCAGCCTACGATCGTCTGGACTAGCGCCGACCTACGAGCAGTACTTC.

Only a few counts were recorded for this clonotype. The chain combines TRBV7-9 with TRBJ2-5, with D perhaps TRBD1 (5 bases). CDR1 and CDR2 (germline): SEHNR, FQNEAQ (reference sequence). The V end lost 1 base, the J end lost 2 bases, and 8 bases lay between the germline ends. CDR3 length equals 14 residues. CDR3 residues: CASSLGGQQETQYF. In DNA form, the CDR3 reads TGTGCCAGCAGCTTAGGGGGCCAGCAAGAGACCCAGTACTTC. The entire variable domain, with the rest obtained from reference TRBV7-9 and TRBJ2-5, is as follows: DTGVSQNPRHKITKRGQNVTFRCDPISEHNRLYWYRQTLGQGPEFLTYFQNEAQLEKSRLLSDRFSAERPKGSFSTLEIQRTEQGDSAMYLCASSLGGQQETQYFGPGTRLLVL.

This clonotype has a count of ten or more. The rearrangement uses TRBV7-8 and TRBJ2-1; 7 bases align to TRBD2. V lost 5 bases to trimming and J lost 8 bases; unmatched junction nucleotides: 18. The CDR3 has 17 amino acids. Germline V gene data show CDR1 as SGHVS and CDR2 as FQNEAQ. CDR3 residues: CASSVGGLGVKNDEQFF. For the CDR3, the DNA is TGTGCCAGCAGCGTCGGGGGGTTAGGGGTTAAAAACGATGAGCAGTTCTTC.

The gene calls are TRBV2 and TRBJ1-1; D is unresolved. CDR1 and CDR2 (germline): SNHLY, FYNNEI. This CDR3 contains 13 residues. Trimming cost V 7 bases and J 1 base, with 10 bases left between them. The CDR3 here is CASTRAENTEAFF. The CDR3 coding sequence is TGTGCCAGCACGAGGGCAGAGAACACTGAAGCTTTCTTT. Full variable domain (outside the CDR3, taken from reference TRBV2 and TRBJ1-1): EPEVTQTPSHQVTQMGQEVILRCVPISNHLYFYWYRQILGQKVEFLVSFYNNEISEKSEIFDDQFSVERPDGSNFTLKIRSTKLEDSAMYFCASTRAENTEAFFGQGTRLTVV.